What follows is one T cell receptor (beta chain) and its context. Its antigen remains unidentified. The data are from a study of identical twins. General study points: For monozygotic twins, models underestimated out-of-frame TCR alpha sharing. The abundant beta clonotypes from cord blood had fewer insertions, and memory repertoires had none of this.

MiXCR, applied by TCRdb to the 5' RACE reads, yields one record per CDR3 protein. The sample records approximately 230,000 distinct CDR3 sequences, roughly 13% being singletons. Each donor (without exception) was a healthy Caucasian. The CDR3 is made up of 16 amino acids. With 5 bases removed from V and 1 base from J, the gap between germline ends came to 17 bases. Germline V CDR1 and CDR2: SGHVS, FQNEAQ. V usage is TRBV7-8 and J usage is TRBJ2-5; D is tentatively TRBD1 or TRBD2 (5 bases each). The material sequenced was memory (CD45RO+) T cells sorted from blood. The sequence was obtained from a woman younger than 35 in good health. The CDR3 sequence: CASSISTGTFQETQYF. The CDR3 DNA reads as TGTGCCAGCAGCATAAGCACTGGGACGTTCCAAGAGACCCAGTACTTC.